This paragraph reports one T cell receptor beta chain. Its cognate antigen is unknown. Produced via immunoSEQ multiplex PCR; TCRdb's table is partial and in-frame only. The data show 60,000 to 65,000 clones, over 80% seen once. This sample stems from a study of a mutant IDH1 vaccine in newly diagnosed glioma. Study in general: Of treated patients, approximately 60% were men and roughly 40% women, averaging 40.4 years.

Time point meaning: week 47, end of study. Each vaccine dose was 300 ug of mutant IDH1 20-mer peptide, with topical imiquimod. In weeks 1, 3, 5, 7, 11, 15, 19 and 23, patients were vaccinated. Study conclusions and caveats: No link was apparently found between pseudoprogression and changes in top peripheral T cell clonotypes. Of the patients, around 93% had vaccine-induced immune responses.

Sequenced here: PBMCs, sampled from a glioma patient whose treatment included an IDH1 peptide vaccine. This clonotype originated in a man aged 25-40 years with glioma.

The CDR3 bases are TGTGCCAGCAGCTTTGGAAGGGCATCGGGCACTGAAGCTTTCTTT. This gives the protein CASSFGRASGTEAFF. The chain recombines TRBV7-9 with TRBJ1-1; D gene unclear. V shed 3 bases and J shed 4 bases, with 15 bases lying between them. The CDR3 extends over 15 amino acids. CDR1 and CDR2 (germline): SEHNR, FQNEAQ (reference sequence).